This T cell receptor (beta chain) originates from a study of blood T cell repertoires in COVID-19. Study-level information: Sites in the United States, Italy and Spain provided acute and convalescent COVID-19 samples. T cells, B-cell-depleted T cells, or PBMCs supplied cDNA or gDNA.

Per the original data handling: Estimates of nucleated cell counts were drawn from the amplification of reference gene primers. TCRdb's copy holds only in-frame clones and misses some; the assay was immunoSEQ multiplex PCR. Clone size and the V and J calls come from that table; the DNA yielded D and trimming. The sample includes approximately 180,000 clones, 76% of them seen just once. The CDR3 is 17 amino acids. Germline CDR1 and CDR2: SEHNR and FQNEAQ (reference sequence). V was pared by 5 bases and J by 2 bases, with 12 bases of the junction left unmatched. Participants reported their clinical history, and cohort assignment relied on those reports.

This chain uses TRBV7-9 with TRBJ2-3; 8 positions match TRBD1. Sequencing was done on a sample of PBMCs or T cells enriched from blood (not recorded which). The sequence derives from a woman between 45 and 65 years old with acute COVID-19. In nucleotides, the CDR3 is TGTGCCAGCAGCACCCTAGGGACAGGTCATGACACAGATACGCAGTATTTT. Its protein product is CASSTLGTGHDTDTQYF.